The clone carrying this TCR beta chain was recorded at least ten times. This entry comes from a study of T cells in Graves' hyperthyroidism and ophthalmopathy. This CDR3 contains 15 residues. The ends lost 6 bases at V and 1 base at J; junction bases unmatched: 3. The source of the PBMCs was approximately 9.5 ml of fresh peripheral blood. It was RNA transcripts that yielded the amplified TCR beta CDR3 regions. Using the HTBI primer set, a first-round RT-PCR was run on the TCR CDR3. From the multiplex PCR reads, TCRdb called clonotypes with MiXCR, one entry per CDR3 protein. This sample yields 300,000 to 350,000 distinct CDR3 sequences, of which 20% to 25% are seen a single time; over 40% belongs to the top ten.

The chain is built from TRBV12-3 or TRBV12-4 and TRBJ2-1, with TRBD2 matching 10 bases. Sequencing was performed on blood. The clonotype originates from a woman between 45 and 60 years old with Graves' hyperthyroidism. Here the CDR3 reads CASRPGLASYNEQFF. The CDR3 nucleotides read TGTGCCAGCAGACCGGGACTAGCGTCCTACAATGAGCAGTTCTTC.